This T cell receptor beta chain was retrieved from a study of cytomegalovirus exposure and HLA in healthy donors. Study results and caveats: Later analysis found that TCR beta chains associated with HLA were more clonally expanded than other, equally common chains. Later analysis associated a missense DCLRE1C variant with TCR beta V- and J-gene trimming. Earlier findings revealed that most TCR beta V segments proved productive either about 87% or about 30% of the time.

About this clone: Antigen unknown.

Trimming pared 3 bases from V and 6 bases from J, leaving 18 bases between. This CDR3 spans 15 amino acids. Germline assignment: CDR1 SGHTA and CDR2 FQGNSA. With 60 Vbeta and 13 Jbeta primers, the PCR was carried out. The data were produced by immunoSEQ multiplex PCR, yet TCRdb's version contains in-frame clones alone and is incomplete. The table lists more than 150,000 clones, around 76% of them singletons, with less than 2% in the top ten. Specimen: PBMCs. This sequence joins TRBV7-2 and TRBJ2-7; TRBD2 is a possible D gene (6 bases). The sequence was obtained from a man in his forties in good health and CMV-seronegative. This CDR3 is CASSFGGALPGEQYF. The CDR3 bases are TGTGCCAGCAGCTTCGGCGGGGCTCTCCCTGGCGAGCAGTACTTC.